This T cell receptor (beta chain) was observed in a study of cytomegalovirus exposure and HLA in healthy donors. In this sample, this clone turned up a few times. Its specificity is unknown. Primers for the PCR totalled 60 Vbeta and 13 Jbeta. Original processing methods: Later, 65 million to 85 million unique TCR beta chains were counted in an analysis, and roughly 10 million of them were shared. Sequencing used immunoSEQ multiplex PCR; TCRdb keeps in-frame clones, though not all of them. V, J and clone size were drawn from that table, and D and trimming were deduced from the DNA. Among around 70,000 clones listed, about two thirds were seen once. Study results and limitations: After further analysis at a later stage, 16,951 TCR beta sequences were associated with HLA alleles at 0.05 false discovery rate.

Germline V gene sequence: CDR1 SGHTA, CDR2 FQGTGA. Trimming left V 2 bases short and J 1 base short, with 8 bases between. This CDR3 is built from 14 residues. The sequenced material came from PBMCs. This chain uses TRBV7-3 with TRBJ1-1; no definite D call. The receptor was derived from a woman in her thirties or forties in good health and CMV-seropositive. The CDR3 here is CASSLGSGNTEAFF. DNA for the CDR3: TGTGCCAGCAGCTTAGGCTCAGGGAACACTGAAGCTTTCTTT.